This entry describes one T cell receptor beta chain. This receptor's antigen is unknown. Base qualities are not provided; no much larger clone lies one nucleotide away. V is pared back by 2 bases and J by 1 base, with 5 bases lying between the germline termini. The CDR3 spans 13 residues, from the cysteine through the phenylalanine. Just the 39-base CDR3 DNA is kept, in frame starting at base 1. CDR1 MNHEY and CDR2 SVGAGI were looked up in the germline V gene. These data originate in a study of T cell changes during pregnancy in multiple sclerosis (dated by TCRdb to between 2018 and 2021). Regarding the complete study: In women with multiple sclerosis, the researchers looked at how the T cell repertoire shifted as pregnancy progressed.

Receptors were amplified or captured by the immunoSEQ multiplex PCR assay. This is the immuneACCESS table as TCRdb keeps it, with only in-frame sequences that have V and J called. A part of the clones is gone; compared with another copy, unresolved V genes explain less than half, and the rest is unexplained. A total of tens of thousands of clones appear in this sample, just over 90% of them only once. 2.6% of the sample is in the top ten clones. Recombination connected TRBV6-5 to TRBJ1-1; no D segment can be confidently identified. The material was peripheral blood, obtained before pregnancy. The TCR comes from a female donor with multiple sclerosis, enrolled in a pregnancy study. CDR3 loop: CASSYTGNTEAFF. The DNA sequence is given as TGTGCCAGCAGTTACACGGGGAACACTGAAGCTTTCTTT.